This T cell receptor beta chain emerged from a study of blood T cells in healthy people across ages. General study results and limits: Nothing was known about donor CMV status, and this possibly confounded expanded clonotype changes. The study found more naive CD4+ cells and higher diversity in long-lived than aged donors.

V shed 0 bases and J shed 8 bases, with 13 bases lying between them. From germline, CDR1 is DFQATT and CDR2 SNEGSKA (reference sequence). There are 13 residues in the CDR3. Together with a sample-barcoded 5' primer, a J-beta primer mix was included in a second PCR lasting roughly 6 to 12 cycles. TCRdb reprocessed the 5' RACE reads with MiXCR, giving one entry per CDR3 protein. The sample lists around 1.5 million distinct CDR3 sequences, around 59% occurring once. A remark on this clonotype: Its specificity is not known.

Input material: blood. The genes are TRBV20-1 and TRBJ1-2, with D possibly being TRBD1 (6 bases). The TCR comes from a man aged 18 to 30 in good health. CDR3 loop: CSARDSGGHGYTF. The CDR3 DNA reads TGCAGTGCTAGAGATTCCGGGGGGCACGGCTACACCTTC.